This entry describes one TCR beta chain. Its antigen is not identified. A much larger clone lies a single base off, so this may be a read error. The sample is drawn from a study of CD8+CD57+ T cells in acquired aplastic anemia. TCR beta VDJ and CDR3 profiling used genomic DNA as template. TCRdb called the reads again in MiXCR, with one record for every CDR3 protein. The sample lists 150,000 to 200,000 distinct CDR3 sequences; roughly 50% were seen once. Broader study findings: Patients and controls shared twenty-nine CD8+ CDR3 sequences.

By flow cytometry, patients selected for sequencing had shown an expansion of CD8+CD57+ cells. None of the patients had been given any therapy when their blood was sampled. Source material: sorted CD4+, CD8+, or CD8+CD57+ T cells (not recorded which) from PBMCs. The receptor was isolated from a human donor with aplastic anemia.

CDR3 sequence: CASSLTELNAEAFF. The CDR3 region has the DNA TGTGCCAGCAGCCTGACAGAGTTGAACGCTGAAGCTTTCTTT. The rearrangement uses TRBV11-2 and TRBJ1-1; maybe TRBD1 (5 bases). Germline V gene sequence: CDR1 SGHAT, CDR2 FQNNGV. The CDR3 spans 14 residues.